This TCR beta chain was recorded in a study of tumor-infiltrating lymphocytes in localized non-small cell lung cancer. Study overall: The cohort mixed smokers and never-smokers, several histologies, and some post-neoadjuvant-chemotherapy samples. Resected tumor was paired with non-adjacent uninvolved lung from the same patient.

Notes on the study in general: TCR sequencing covered a subset of patients with enough tissue.

This clone occurred a few times. Its target is not known. This CDR3 region has 12 residues. Germline V gene lookup returns CDR1 ENHRY and CDR2 SYGVKD. V lost 6 bases and J lost 8, with 13 bases in between. Profiled with immunoSEQ multiplex PCR; TCRdb holds only in-frame clones, not every one. This table has over 3,000 clones, 66% appearing once. The chain recombines TRBV10-3 with TRBJ1-1; D is undetermined. What was sequenced was uninvolved lung tissue not adjacent to the tumor. This sequence originates from a human donor with non-small cell lung cancer. CDR3 loop: CAISGSSREAFF. As DNA, the CDR3 is TGTGCCATCAGCGGTTCAAGCCGAGAAGCTTTCTTT.